The 14 T cell receptor beta chains given below trace back to one sample, sequenced in a study of shared clonotypes between healthy human individuals. Naive CD8 cells comprised CD45RO-negative, CCR7-positively selected cells, excluding terminally differentiated effector memory CD45RA+ cells. Profiled with immunoSEQ multiplex PCR; TCRdb holds only in-frame clones, not every one. The data contain more than 2 million clones, less than 95% of them singletons. The sample consisted of naive CD8+ T cells sorted from blood. These receptors all come from a man between 18 and 35 years old in good health.

The chain is built from TRBV30 and TRBJ1-4; 9 nucleotides align to TRBD1. The germline gives CDR1 GTSNPN, CDR2 SVGIG (reference sequence). The CDR3 sequence is 14 residues long. V lost 7 bases to trimming and J lost 6 bases; unmatched junction nucleotides: 9. CDR3 bases: TGTGCCTACGGTACCGGGACAGGGTATGAAAAACTGTTTTTT. This gives the protein CAYGTGTGYEKLFF.

The gene calls are TRBV7-6 and TRBJ2-7, with 7 bases matching TRBD2. Per germline, CDR1 SGHVS and CDR2 FNYEAQ. The CDR3 contains 14 residues. V gave up 0 bases and J gave up 3 bases; unmatched junction bases: 2. The CDR3 DNA reads TGTGCCAGCAGCTTAGCAGGACTAGACTACGAGCAGTACTTC. It is translated as CASSLAGLDYEQYF.

The V and J genes are TRBV5-1 and TRBJ2-7, with a possible D match to TRBD1 (6 bases). The CDR3 runs to 13 residues. CDR1 SGHRS and CDR2 YFSETQ come from the germline V gene. Trimming left V 8 bases short and J 0 bases short, with 12 bases between. CDR3 in DNA: TGCGCCAGTCACAGGGTAGGCTCCTACGAGCAGTACTTC. Translation gives CASHRVGSYEQYF. Complete variable domain (other parts from reference TRBV5-1 and TRBJ2-7): KAGVTQTPRYLIKTRGQQVTLSCSPISGHRSVSWYQQTPGQGLQFLFEYFSETQRNKGNFPGRFSGRQFSNSRSEMNVSTLELGDSALYLCASHRVGSYEQYFGPGTRLTVT.

The CDR3 region has the DNA TGTGCCAGCAGTTACTCGTATACAGCAGACTCCTACGAGCAGTACTTC. Encoded protein: CASSYSYTADSYEQYF. The V call is TRBV6-5, the J call TRBJ2-7; D not certain. The CDR3 is made up of 16 amino acids. Germline V gives CDR1 MNHEY, CDR2 SVGAGI. V lost 0 bases and J 0 bases, leaving 12 bases between the germline ends.

This chain uses TRBV9 with TRBJ2-3; 8 nucleotides agree with TRBD1. Germline V gene lookup returns CDR1 SGDLS and CDR2 YYNGEE. This CDR3 spans 15 amino acids. V was clipped by 3 bases and J by 3 bases; unmatched bases: 6. CDR3 in amino acids: CASSARTGKTDTQYF. The DNA of the CDR3 is TGTGCCAGCAGCGCGAGGACAGGGAAGACAGATACGCAGTATTTT.

The chain employs TRBV27 and TRBJ2-7; TRBD2 matches at 8 bases. With V trimmed by 6 bases and J by 0 bases, 1 base remained unmatched. This CDR3 region has 13 residues. Germline V gene sequence: CDR1 MNHEY, CDR2 SMNVEV (reference sequence). The CDR3 loop is CASRAGASYEQYF. The CDR3 region has the DNA TGTGCCAGCAGAGCGGGGGCCTCCTACGAGCAGTACTTC.

The V and J genes are TRBV27 and TRBJ2-3, with 8 nucleotides matching TRBD2. CDR3 length: 16 residues. Germline-derived CDR1 and CDR2 are MNHEY and SMNVEV (reference sequence). V was clipped by 2 bases and J by 2 bases; unmatched bases: 6. The CDR3: CASSLMAGGFTDTQYF. DNA of the CDR3: TGTGCCAGCAGTTTAATGGCGGGGGGCTTCACAGATACGCAGTATTTT.

This rearrangement joins TRBV7-9 to TRBJ2-5, with 8 bases that match TRBD2. The CDR3 covers 15 residues. The germline V gene has CDR1 SEHNR and CDR2 FQNEAQ (reference sequence). The junction had 6 bases not matched to a gene; V was cut back by 1 base and J by 5 bases. The CDR3 is CASSLVRGARETQYF. The CDR3 DNA reads TGTGCCAGCAGCTTAGTGCGGGGGGCGCGTGAGACCCAGTACTTC. Looking up the rest from reference TRBV7-9 and TRBJ2-5 gives the full variable domain: DTGVSQNPRHKITKRGQNVTFRCDPISEHNRLYWYRQTLGQGPEFLTYFQNEAQLEKSRLLSDRFSAERPKGSFSTLEIQRTEQGDSAMYLCASSLVRGARETQYFGPGTRLLVL.

The V and J genes are TRBV27 and TRBJ1-4, with D unclear. Germline loops: CDR1 MNHEY, CDR2 SMNVEV (reference sequence). Trimming removed 6 bases from V and 10 bases from J, with 18 bases in between. The CDR3 extends over 14 amino acids. This CDR3 is CASSPLPAAGKLFF. CDR3 bases: TGTGCCAGCAGCCCGCTGCCCGCCGCGGGAAAACTGTTTTTT.

This rearrangement joins TRBV6-1 to TRBJ1-3, with a weak D call TRBD1 (5 bases). CDR3 length: 13 amino acids. Germline V gives CDR1 MNHNS, CDR2 SASEGT. V dropped 3 bases and J dropped 6 bases, with 9 bases sitting between them. This CDR3 reads CASSETVLNTIYF. The CDR3 DNA reads TGTGCCAGCAGTGAGACAGTCTTAAACACCATATATTTT.

The chain employs TRBV5-8 and TRBJ2-7; tentatively, D is TRBD1 or TRBD2 (5 bases each). The germline V and J ends were trimmed by 10 bases and 7 bases, with 12 bases remaining between them. Germline loops: CDR1 SGHTS, CDR2 YDEGEE. The CDR3 spans 10 residues. The CDR3 DNA is TGTGCCGGGACGGACACTGAGCAGTACTTC. Amino acid sequence: CAGTDTEQYF.

The V and J genes are TRBV30 and TRBJ1-2; possibly TRBD1 for D (5 bases). Germline loops: CDR1 GTSNPN, CDR2 SVGIG (reference sequence). The germline V and J ends were trimmed by 4 bases and 8 bases, with 14 bases remaining between them. The CDR3 extends over 12 amino acids. This CDR3 is CAWIWGREGYTF. The CDR3 DNA is TGTGCCTGGATTTGGGGGAGGGAGGGCTACACCTTC.

To note about this clone: Other DNA sequences in the sample encode the same CDR3. The chain combines TRBV9 with TRBJ1-4, with D unclear. Germline-derived CDR1 and CDR2 are SGDLS and YYNGEE. The V gene lost 2 bases and the J gene lost 5 bases, with 10 bases spanning the gap. This CDR3 has 14 amino acids. The CDR3 DNA sequence: TGTGCCAGCAGCGTCGGCCAGTCGAATGAAAAACTGTTTTTT. It encodes CASSVGQSNEKLFF.

The genes are TRBV7-9 and TRBJ2-7; D is unresolved. V was clipped by 2 bases and J by 3 bases, with 17 bases between them. The CDR3 loop spans 16 amino acids. CDR1 and CDR2 from the germline V gene are SEHNR and FQNEAQ (reference sequence). Written as DNA, the CDR3 is TGTGCCAGCAGCTTACGCGGTCAACCGTCGGGCTACGAGCAGTACTTC. Encoded protein: CASSLRGQPSGYEQYF.